These 17 T cell receptor beta chains were all obtained from the same sample, sequenced in a study of regulatory T cells in long-lasting Graves disease. Time point in this sample: newly diagnosed GD, antithyroid drugs for less than 3 months. PBMC RNA was the source of the TCR library. Arm-PCR of CDR3 regions and iRepertoire HTBI primers were used to build TCR beta libraries. TCRdb independently ran MiXCR on the multiplex PCR reads; one entry per CDR3 protein. The sample consists of a few hundred thousand distinct CDR3 sequences, roughly 15% of them appearing once. The same data also contributed to another study, on T cells in Graves' hyperthyroidism and ophthalmopathy.

The sequences come from peripheral blood mononuclear cells (PBMCs), collected at new diagnosis, from a patient treated with antithyroid drugs. These receptors were taken from a woman under 30 with Graves disease.

Many counts were recorded for this clonotype. The chain has TRBV3-1 and TRBJ2-1; maybe TRBD2 (6 bases). Germline values: CDR1 LGHDT, CDR2 YNNKEL (reference sequence). This CDR3 has 13 amino acids. V was clipped by 4 bases and J by 2 bases, with 6 bases between them. CDR3 coding DNA: TGTGCCAGCAGCCGACTAGCCTACAATGAGCAGTTCTTC. Encoded protein: CASSRLAYNEQFF.

The chain couples TRBV19 to TRBJ2-3; D is possibly TRBD2 (5 bases). This CDR3 has 14 residues. The V end lost 0 bases, the J end lost 4 bases, and 8 bases lay between the germline ends. Looked up from germline, CDR1 is LNHDA and CDR2 is SQIVND (reference sequence). The CDR3 spells CASSIDPGSDTQYF. CDR3 in DNA: TGTGCCAGTAGTATAGATCCGGGATCAGATACGCAGTATTTT. Full variable domain (missing parts from reference TRBV19 and TRBJ2-3): DGGITQSPKYLFRKEGQNVTLSCEQNLNHDAMYWYRQDPGQGLRLIYYSQIVNDFQKGDIAEGYSVSREKKESFPLTVTSAQKNPTAFYLCASSIDPGSDTQYFGPGTRLTVL.

The V call is TRBV12-3 or TRBV12-4, the J call TRBJ2-7, with D uncertain. This CDR3 region has 14 residues. V lost 2 bases, J lost 6 bases, and 14 bases lay in between. The chain's CDR3 is CASSLKGKRFEQYF. Here the CDR3 DNA reads TGTGCCAGCAGTTTAAAAGGGAAGAGGTTCGAGCAGTACTTC.

Many counts were recorded for this clonotype. V usage is TRBV11-2 and J usage is TRBJ1-2; a possible D gene is TRBD1 (5 bases). Trimming took 3 bases from V and 5 from J, leaving 10 bases between them. This CDR3 comprises 13 residues. Germline CDR1 is SGHAT and CDR2 is FQNNGV. The DNA of the CDR3 is TGTGCCAGCAGCTTGGAAGGGGCGTATGGCTACACCTTC. Its protein is CASSLEGAYGYTF.

This clonotype was detected many times. The chain uses TRBV20-1 and TRBJ2-1, with D perhaps matching TRBD1 or TRBD2 (7 bases each). Germline V lookup: CDR1 DFQATT, CDR2 SNEGSKA (reference sequence). Deletions cut 5 bases from V and 5 bases from J, with 16 bases between. This CDR3 has 14 residues. The CDR3 here is CSADPGGADNEQFF. Written as DNA, the CDR3 is TGCAGTGCTGATCCAGGGGGGGCGGACAATGAGCAGTTCTTC.

This clonotype was recorded at least ten times. The chain has TRBV3-1 and TRBJ2-4, with 9 bases aligning to TRBD2. Germline V gene lookup returns CDR1 LGHDT and CDR2 YNNKEL (reference sequence). The CDR3 has 18 amino acids. V gave up 0 bases and J gave up 0 bases; unmatched junction bases: 6. CDR3 protein: CASSQDGTSSRAKNIQYF. CDR3 in DNA: TGTGCCAGCAGCCAAGACGGGACTAGCTCAAGAGCCAAAAACATTCAGTACTTC.

The sample holds many counts of this clonotype. The chain uses TRBV20-1 and TRBJ1-3, with D hard to call. Trimming removed 5 bases from V and 0 bases from J, with 11 bases in between. The CDR3 covers 14 residues. Germline V gene data show CDR1 as DFQATT and CDR2 as SNEGSKA (reference sequence). DNA of the CDR3: TGCAGTGCTCCGGGAGAGAACTCTGGAAACACCATATATTTT. As protein: CSAPGENSGNTIYF.

This clonotype was recorded many times. The chain is built from TRBV30 and TRBJ1-6; 10 bases fit TRBD1. The CDR3 covers 14 residues. J gave up 7 bases and V 5 bases, and 5 bases lay outside the gene matches. CDR1 is GTSNPN, CDR2 SVGIG, per germline (reference sequence). The DNA of the CDR3 is TGTGCCTGGGATCCGGGACAGGGGAATTCACCCCTCCACTTT. It translates to CAWDPGQGNSPLHF.

The sample holds many counts of this clonotype. The chain joins TRBV27 to TRBJ2-5; TRBD1 might be the D (5 bases). This CDR3 contains 15 residues. Trimming stripped 5 bases from V and 1 base from J, with 14 bases between. Germline-derived CDR1 and CDR2 are MNHEY and SMNVEV (reference sequence). The CDR3: CASSQRQLTQETQYF. Written as DNA, the CDR3 is TGTGCCAGCAGTCAGCGACAGCTTACCCAAGAGACCCAGTACTTC.

In regard to this clonotype: Being one base from a much bigger clone, this may be a read error. The V gene is TRBV7-9, the J gene TRBJ2-2; D not certain. Trimming left V 2 bases short and J 4 bases short, with 8 bases between. The germline V gene encodes CDR1 SEHNR and CDR2 FQNEAQ (reference sequence). The CDR3 spans 14 residues. The CDR3 DNA is TGTGCCAGCAGCTTATCTTCGGTCACCGGGGAGCTGTTTTTT. Translated, it gives CASSLSSVTGELFF.

This clonotype has a count of ten or more. The CDR3: CSASPFSRSAGETQYF. CDR3 coding DNA: TGCAGTGCTAGTCCCTTCTCCAGATCAGCGGGAGAGACCCAGTACTTC. The V call is TRBV20-1, the J call TRBJ2-5; perhaps TRBD2 as D (6 bases). Trimming stripped 3 bases from V and 4 bases from J, with 21 bases between. The germline CDR1 and CDR2 sequences are DFQATT and SNEGSKA (reference sequence). The CDR3 contains 16 residues.

This clonotype came up a few times. This rearrangement joins TRBV28 to TRBJ1-2; D is ambiguous. Trimming left V 7 bases short and J 2 bases short, with 14 bases between. Germline V gene lookup returns CDR1 MDHEN and CDR2 SYDVKM. The CDR3 runs to 14 residues. In nucleotides, the CDR3 is TGTGCCAGCATATCCCTGGGCGTGAACTATGGCTACACCTTC. Its translation is CASISLGVNYGYTF.

This chain links TRBV5-5 with TRBJ1-1; D unresolved. The CDR3 runs 13 residues. Trimming removed 4 bases from V and 4 bases from J, with 11 bases in between. CDR1 and CDR2 from the germline V gene are SGHKS and YYEKEE (reference sequence). This CDR3 is CASSPHSVTEAFF. The DNA for the CDR3 is TGTGCCAGCAGCCCCCACTCGGTCACTGAAGCTTTCTTT.

This clonotype appeared many times. V and J are TRBV20-1 and TRBJ2-5, with 8 bases aligning to TRBD2. From germline, CDR1 is DFQATT and CDR2 SNEGSKA (reference sequence). The CDR3 consists of 15 residues. V lost 5 bases, J lost 5 bases, and 13 bases stayed unmatched. CDR3 amino acids: CSAWTVTSGGETQYF. CDR3 coding DNA: TGCAGTGCTTGGACAGTAACTAGCGGCGGGGAGACCCAGTACTTC.

This clonotype was recorded many times. CDR3: CASRTGTTVGNEQFF. The CDR3, as DNA: TGTGCCAGCCGGACCGGGACTACCGTCGGGAATGAGCAGTTCTTC. V usage is TRBV2 and J usage is TRBJ2-1; 7 bases fit TRBD2. With 8 bases clipped from V and 7 bases from J, the junction kept 14 bases outside the gene matches. The germline CDR1 and CDR2 sequences are SNHLY and FYNNEI. This CDR3 region has 15 residues.

Regarding this clonotype: Since a much larger clone is just one base distant, this may be a read error. The chain employs TRBV6-2 or TRBV6-3 and TRBJ1-5; D may be TRBD1 (5 bases). Per the germline V gene, CDR1 is MNHEY and CDR2 is SVGEGT. The CDR3 is 15 amino acids. The CDR3 DNA sequence: TGTGCCGGCAGCCGGGACCCCGGGGCCGGTCAGCCCCAGCATTTT. It is translated as CAGSRDPGAGQPQHF.

This clonotype has ten or more counts. The chain employs TRBV7-9 and TRBJ2-3; 8 nucleotides line up with TRBD1. The CDR3 has 15 amino acids. V trimming: 7 bases; J trimming: 2 bases; junction bases outside the gene matches: 8. CDR1 is SEHNR, CDR2 FQNEAQ, per germline (reference sequence). The CDR3 loop is CASNRGMQATDTQYF. In DNA form, the CDR3 reads TGTGCCAGCAACAGGGGGATGCAGGCCACAGATACGCAGTATTTT. The full variable domain, in which reference TRBV7-9 and TRBJ2-3 provide the parts outside the CDR3, is DTGVSQNPRHKITKRGQNVTFRCDPISEHNRLYWYRQTLGQGPEFLTYFQNEAQLEKSRLLSDRFSAERPKGSFSTLEIQRTEQGDSAMYLCASNRGMQATDTQYFGPGTRLTVL.